The clone carrying this T cell receptor (beta chain) was counted once. Here immunoSEQ multiplex PCR was the method, and the copy in TCRdb shows in-frame clones only, minus some. Among roughly 60,000 clones listed, roughly nine tenths were seen once. V lost 2 bases to trimming and J lost 6 bases, with 17 bases between them. Germline CDR1 MGHRA, CDR2 YSYEKL. The CDR3 consists of 16 residues. This sample's time point: after dendritic cell vaccination, including at tumor progression/relapse. This record comes from a study of glioma-infiltrating T cells after dendritic cell vaccination. This TCR derives from a human donor with glioblastoma. The specimen comprised blood, sampled after dendritic cell vaccination. The V gene is TRBV4-1, the J gene TRBJ1-5, with a possible D match to TRBD1 (5 bases). The CDR3 bases are TGCGCCAGCAGCCAAACCCGGGGAGGGGTGGCTCAGCCCCAGCATTTT. Translated: CASSQTRGGVAQPQHF.